What follows are 27 T cell receptor beta chains derived from one specimen sequenced in a study of Ad26.COV2.S vaccination and SARS-CoV-2 variants. Treatment: approximately 18 received Ad26.COV2.S at low or high dose, single or two shots; 5 received placebo; per-sample allocation not given. The study sampled participants on day 63 after the first vaccine or placebo injection. TCRdb keeps only in-frame clones here, not all; method: immunoSEQ multiplex PCR. The top ten clones hold approximately 1.5% of a sample with about 680,000 clones, about 89% of them seen once. Specimen: peripheral blood, collected in a trial of Ad26.COV2.S vaccine versus placebo. These receptors were taken from a person aged 18 to 59 who received the Ad26.COV2.S COVID-19 vaccine or a placebo.

The chain combines TRBV19 with TRBJ2-5; D possibly corresponds to TRBD1 (5 bases). The CDR3 is 13 amino acids. V lost 3 bases and J lost 2, with 7 bases in between. CDR1 is LNHDA and CDR2 is SQIVND in the germline V gene (reference sequence). The CDR3 loop reads CASSMGLQETQYF. CDR3 bases: TGTGCCAGTAGTATGGGGCTGCAAGAGACCCAGTACTTC.

The chain employs TRBV7-9 and TRBJ1-3; D may be TRBD1 (5 bases). This CDR3 region has 15 residues. V gave up 5 bases and J gave up 4 bases, with 15 bases separating them. The germline V gene has CDR1 SEHNR and CDR2 FQNEAQ (reference sequence). CDR3 DNA: TGTGCCAGCAGCCTTAGACAGACCTGGGGAAACACCATATATTTT. Translated, it gives CASSLRQTWGNTIYF.

V and J are TRBV2 and TRBJ2-2, with D perhaps matching TRBD1 or TRBD2 (5 bases each). The CDR3 length is 15 residues. Germline V CDR1 and CDR2: SNHLY, FYNNEI. V shed 0 bases and J shed 8 bases, with 13 bases lying between them. The CDR3 region has the DNA TGTGCCAGCAGTGAAGCCCCGGGACCGGCTGGGGAGCTGTTTTTT. It encodes CASSEAPGPAGELFF.

This clone was seen once. This sequence joins TRBV7-9 and TRBJ1-6; D not resolved. V was shortened by 6 bases and J by 7 bases, with 10 bases between the two germline ends. The germline V gene has CDR1 SEHNR and CDR2 FQNEAQ (reference sequence). This CDR3 region has 13 residues. CDR3 amino acids: CASRGRGNSPLHF. The CDR3 nucleotides are TGTGCCAGCAGAGGACGGGGAAATTCACCCCTCCACTTT.

The V gene is TRBV7-8, the J gene TRBJ2-7, with TRBD1 as a possible D gene (6 bases). CDR1 is SGHVS, CDR2 FQNEAQ, per germline. The germline V and J ends were trimmed by 3 bases and 4 bases, with 13 bases remaining between them. The CDR3 totals 14 residues. The CDR3 region is CASSFQGFGYEQYF. DNA for the CDR3: TGTGCCAGCAGCTTCCAGGGGTTTGGATACGAGCAGTACTTC.

The chain is built from TRBV27 and TRBJ2-7, with D unresolved. Trimming stripped 4 bases from V and 2 bases from J, with 9 bases between. The CDR3 contains 13 residues. Germline V gives CDR1 MNHEY, CDR2 SMNVEV (reference sequence). CDR3 DNA sequence: TGTGCCAGCAGTTACCAGAGGACCTACGAGCAGTACTTC. Protein: CASSYQRTYEQYF.

A note on this clone: This sample includes further DNA sequences coding for the same CDR3. The chain has TRBV12-3 or TRBV12-4 and TRBJ1-5; perhaps TRBD1 as D (5 bases). The ends were cut back, 3 bases at V and 6 bases at J, with 9 bases in the middle. The CDR3 is 13 residues long. This chain's CDR3 is CASSFGAGQPQHF. CDR3 DNA: TGTGCCAGCAGTTTCGGGGCGGGTCAGCCCCAGCATTTT.

This sequence joins TRBV4-1 and TRBJ2-1; 9 bases align to TRBD2. Germline CDR1 reads MGHRA; CDR2 reads YSYEKL. V lost 1 base and J lost 4; bases outside the gene matches: 5. CDR3 length: 16 residues. CDR3 bases: TGCGCCAGCAGCCAAGCAGCGGGGGGCTTATACAATGAGCAGTTCTTC. Amino acid sequence: CASSQAAGGLYNEQFF.

The rearrangement uses TRBV6-5 and TRBJ2-7; D possibly matches TRBD1 or TRBD2 (5 bases each). V was cut by 2 bases and J by 2 bases, with 13 bases left in between. CDR1 and CDR2 from the germline V gene are MNHEY and SVGAGI. There are 15 residues in the CDR3. The CDR3 DNA follows: TGTGCCAGCAGTTACCAACGAGGGACCCCCTACGAGCAGTACTTC. The encoded protein is CASSYQRGTPYEQYF.

This clone was observed a handful of times. The V call is TRBV7-2, the J call TRBJ1-1; TRBD1 matches 10 bases. This CDR3 spans 14 amino acids. V trimming: 11 bases; J trimming: 3 bases; junction bases outside the gene matches: 9. Germline lookup yields CDR1 SGHTA and CDR2 FQGNSA. CDR3 in DNA: TGTGCCTCAAAACCAGGACAGGGGGACACTGAAGCTTTCTTT. Translating gives CASKPGQGDTEAFF.

Worth noting for this clone: A single base separates this from a much larger clone, so it may be a read error. This sample also contains other DNA sequences that code for the same CDR3. The V call is TRBV5-4, the J call TRBJ1-1; D is ambiguous. The length of the CDR3 is 13 residues. V dropped 0 bases and J dropped 1 base, with 4 bases sitting between them. CDR1 is SGHNT and CDR2 is YYREEE in the germline V gene (reference sequence). CDR3: CASSLEGNTEAFF. CDR3 DNA sequence: TGTGCCAGCAGCTTGGAGGGGAACACTGAAGCTTTCTTT. The full variable domain, in which reference TRBV5-4 and TRBJ1-1 provide the parts outside the CDR3, is ETGVTQSPTHLIKTRGQQVTLRCSSQSGHNTVSWYQQALGQGPQFIFQYYREEENGRGNFPPRFSGLQFPNYSSELNVNALELDDSALYLCASSLEGNTEAFFGQGTRLTVV.

For this clone: The same CDR3 is also encoded by other DNA sequences in this sample. The genes are TRBV5-1 and TRBJ1-5; D might be TRBD1 (6 bases). CDR1 and CDR2 (germline): SGHRS, YFSETQ. The CDR3 sequence is 14 residues long. V lost 2 bases and J lost 4, with 10 bases in between. The CDR3 spells CASSLQGGNQPQHF. In nucleotides, the CDR3 is TGCGCCAGCAGCTTACAGGGAGGGAATCAGCCCCAGCATTTT.

This clone occurred a few times. The chain is built from TRBV24-1 and TRBJ2-7, with D perhaps given as TRBD1 or TRBD2 (7 bases each). In germline, CDR1 is KGHDR, CDR2 SFDVKD. This CDR3 contains 14 residues. With 12 bases removed from V and 6 bases from J, the gap between germline ends came to 23 bases. CDR3 protein: CAPGGGSTEGEQYF. The DNA of the CDR3 is TGTGCCCCAGGGGGAGGGTCCACCGAGGGCGAGCAGTACTTC.

The chain couples TRBV7-9 to TRBJ2-6, with D perhaps matching TRBD2 (5 bases). Per germline, CDR1 SEHNR and CDR2 FQNEAQ (reference sequence). The CDR3 sequence is 16 residues long. The V end lost 7 bases, the J end lost 0 bases, and 13 bases lay between the germline ends. CDR3 DNA sequence: TGTGCCAGCACCGGGGTTCCCCTCTCTGGGGCCAACGTCCTGACTTTC. Translated, it gives CASTGVPLSGANVLTF.

As to this clone: This sample includes further DNA sequences coding for the same CDR3. The chain couples TRBV15 to TRBJ2-7; 9 bases fit TRBD1. V was clipped by 5 bases and J by 1 base; unmatched bases: 3. CDR3 length equals 14 residues. Germline V gives CDR1 LNHNV, CDR2 YYDKDF (reference sequence). The CDR3 sequence is CATSLDRGSYEQYF. For the CDR3, the DNA is TGTGCCACCAGCTTGGACAGGGGATCCTACGAGCAGTACTTC.

The CDR3: CASSLAPGELFF. The CDR3 coding sequence is TGCGCCAGCAGCTTGGCTCCCGGGGAGCTGTTTTTT. V is TRBV5-1 and J is TRBJ2-2; D gene unclear. Trimming removed 0 bases at V and 6 bases at J, with 3 bases between. Germline values: CDR1 SGHRS, CDR2 YFSETQ. This CDR3 has 12 amino acids.

This chain uses TRBV18 with TRBJ2-7; 9 bases match TRBD1. The CDR3 has 16 amino acids. The V gene's germline CDR1 is KGHSH and CDR2 LQKENI. J lost 6 bases, V lost 3 bases, and 12 bases had no gene match. The CDR3 nucleotides are TGTGCCAGCTCACCCGCCTCCGGGACAGGGTGGTTCGAGCAGTACTTC. Amino acid sequence: CASSPASGTGWFEQYF.

The chain carries TRBV7-6 and TRBJ2-7, with TRBD1 matching 11 bases. The CDR3 sequence is 16 residues long. The germline V gene encodes CDR1 SGHVS and CDR2 FNYEAQ. The ends lost 5 bases at V and 2 bases at J; junction bases unmatched: 8. This chain's CDR3 is CASSDMGTGGTYEQYF. Here the CDR3 DNA reads TGTGCCAGCAGCGATATGGGGACAGGGGGTACCTACGAGCAGTACTTC.

The rearrangement links TRBV14 to TRBJ2-5; weak D call: TRBD2 (6 bases). This CDR3 has 15 amino acids. V lost 2 bases and J lost 7, with 17 bases in between. The germline V gene has CDR1 SGHDN and CDR2 FVKESK. The CDR3 loop reads CASSQRRGEAGTQYF. The DNA for the CDR3 is TGTGCCAGCAGCCAACGAAGAGGGGAGGCCGGGACCCAGTACTTC.

This clone showed up just once. The V gene is TRBV3-1 (or the pseudogene TRBV3-2), the J gene TRBJ1-5; the D gene is possibly TRBD1 (5 bases). The CDR3 totals 14 residues. Trimming left V 0 bases short and J 4 bases short, with 7 bases between. Germline CDR1 is LGHDT and CDR2 is YNNKEL (reference sequence). In DNA form, the CDR3 reads TGTGCCAGCAGCCAAGAGGCAGGGAATCAGCCCCAGCATTTT. Protein product: CASSQEAGNQPQHF.

The J gene is TRBJ1-1, the V gene TRBV30, with a tentative D call TRBD1 (5 bases). The V gene lost 0 bases and the J gene lost 1 base, with 15 bases spanning the gap. Germline V CDR1 and CDR2: GTSNPN, SVGIG (reference sequence). This CDR3 comprises 16 residues. DNA for the CDR3: TGTGCCTGGAGTGTACGGAGTGGACATTCGAACACTGAAGCTTTCTTT. It encodes CAWSVRSGHSNTEAFF.

The CDR3 DNA sequence: TGTGCCAGCTCCAGGGCAATCAGTGAAAAACTGTTTTTT. This translates into CASSRAISEKLFF. V usage is TRBV27 and J usage is TRBJ1-4; a possible D gene is TRBD1 (5 bases). Per the germline V gene, CDR1 is MNHEY and CDR2 is SMNVEV (reference sequence). The CDR3 runs 13 residues. Trimming removed 8 bases at V and 7 bases at J, with 14 bases between.

The chain employs TRBV6-1 and TRBJ1-2; the D is unclear. This CDR3 has 16 amino acids. Germline values: CDR1 MNHNS, CDR2 SASEGT. Trimming took off 2 bases at V and 4 bases at J, with 17 bases between the two ends. The CDR3 DNA reads TGTGCCAGCAGTGAATCGTACGAATTTCCAGTCTATGGCTACACCTTC. Translated: CASSESYEFPVYGYTF.

The J gene is TRBJ1-1, the V gene TRBV18; D not resolved. The CDR3 spans 11 residues. The germline V gene encodes CDR1 KGHSH and CDR2 LQKENI. The V end was cut by 8 bases, the J end by 4 bases, with 8 bases between. This chain's CDR3 is CASQVGTEAFF. DNA for the CDR3: TGTGCCAGCCAAGTAGGCACTGAAGCTTTCTTT.

The chain employs TRBV29-1 and TRBJ1-2, with 10 bases fitting TRBD1. Germline CDR1 and CDR2: SQVTM and ANQGSEA. The CDR3 has 13 amino acids. Trimming cost V 7 bases and J 4 bases; bases outside gene matches: 6. CDR3 DNA: TGCAGCGGTAGACAGGGGGCTGGCTATGGCTACACCTTC. Translating it yields CSGRQGAGYGYTF.

This chain connects TRBV11-2 to TRBJ2-7; a possible D gene is TRBD2 (6 bases). Trimming left V 5 bases short and J 4 bases short, with 21 bases between. Germline V gene sequence: CDR1 SGHAT, CDR2 FQNNGV. CDR3 length: 16 residues. CDR3 nucleotide sequence: TGTGCCAGCAGCCTCCCCGGAGGGACCGGGGCTTACGAGCAGTACTTC. Its translation is CASSLPGGTGAYEQYF. Looking up the rest from reference TRBV11-2 and TRBJ2-7 gives the full variable domain: EAGVAQSPRYKIIEKRQSVAFWCNPISGHATLYWYQQILGQGPKLLIQFQNNGVVDDSQLPKDRFSAERLKGVDSTLKIQPAKLEDSAVYLCASSLPGGTGAYEQYFGPGTRLTVT.

The chain carries TRBV2 and TRBJ1-1, with 7 bases matching TRBD1. The trim removed 5 bases at V and 0 bases at J, leaving 6 bases unmatched. This CDR3 comprises 15 residues. Germline V lookup: CDR1 SNHLY, CDR2 FYNNEI. CDR3 region: CASSYTGQLNTEAFF. The CDR3 nucleotides read TGTGCCAGCAGTTACACGGGACAGCTGAACACTGAAGCTTTCTTT.